This T cell receptor (beta chain) was identified during a study of cytomegalovirus exposure and HLA in healthy donors. Study information: Membership in the Caucasian-associated ancestry cluster was found for about four fifths of 398 genotyped donors.

The V end was cut by 4 bases, the J end by 6 bases, with 10 bases between. This CDR3 contains 12 residues. Looked up from germline, CDR1 is MDHEN and CDR2 is SYDVKM. Each donor was healthy, and each was a bone marrow donor. A note on this clone: The antigen is not known.

PCR used 60 Vbeta primers and 13 Jbeta primers. The method was immunoSEQ multiplex PCR; TCRdb's version includes in-frame clones alone and lacks a portion of them. The sample includes about 190,000 clones, over 65% of them seen just once. Study-level findings and limits: In a later analysis, TCR beta V- and J-gene trimming was associated with a missense DCLRE1C variant. Sequencing depth roughly uniform across donors was assumed in presence/absence analyses.

This clonotype originated in a man between 35 and 55 years old in good health and CMV-seropositive. Sample: PBMCs. V is TRBV28 and J is TRBJ2-7; no clear D. CDR3 DNA sequence: TGTGCCAGCAGTTCCGACCCTAGCGAGCAGTACTTC. It encodes CASSSDPSEQYF.